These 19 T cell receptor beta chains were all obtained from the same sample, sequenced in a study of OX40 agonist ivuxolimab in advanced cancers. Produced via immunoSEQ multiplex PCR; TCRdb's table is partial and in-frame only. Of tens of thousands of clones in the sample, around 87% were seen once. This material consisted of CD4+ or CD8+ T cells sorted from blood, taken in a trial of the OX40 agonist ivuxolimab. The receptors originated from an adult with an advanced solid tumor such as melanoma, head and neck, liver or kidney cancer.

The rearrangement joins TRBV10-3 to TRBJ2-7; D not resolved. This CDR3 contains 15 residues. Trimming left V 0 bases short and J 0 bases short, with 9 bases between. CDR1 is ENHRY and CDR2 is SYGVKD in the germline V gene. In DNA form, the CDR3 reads TGTGCCATCAGTGAGTCCTTGGGCAGCTCCTACGAGCAGTACTTC. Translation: CAISESLGSSYEQYF.

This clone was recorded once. DNA of the CDR3: TGTGCCAGCAGTTTATGGGGCAGGCTGAATGAAAAACTGTTTTTT. Its translation: CASSLWGRLNEKLFF. The chain is built from TRBV28 and TRBJ1-4; D gene uncertain. Trimming removed 0 bases from V and 5 bases from J, with 10 bases in between. CDR3 length: 15 amino acids. Germline-derived CDR1 and CDR2 are MDHEN and SYDVKM.

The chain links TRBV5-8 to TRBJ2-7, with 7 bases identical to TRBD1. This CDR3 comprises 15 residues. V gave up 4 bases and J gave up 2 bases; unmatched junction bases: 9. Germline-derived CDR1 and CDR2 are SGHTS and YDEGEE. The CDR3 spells CASSPFGTVTYEQYV. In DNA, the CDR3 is TGTGCCAGCAGCCCCTTCGGGACAGTTACCTACGAGCAGTACGTC.

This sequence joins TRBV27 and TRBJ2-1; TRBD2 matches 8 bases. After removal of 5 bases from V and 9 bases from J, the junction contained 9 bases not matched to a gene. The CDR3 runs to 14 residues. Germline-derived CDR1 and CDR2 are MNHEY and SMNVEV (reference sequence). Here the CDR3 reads CASSTGTRFSEQFF. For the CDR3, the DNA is TGTGCCAGCAGTACGGGGACTAGGTTCAGTGAGCAGTTCTTC.

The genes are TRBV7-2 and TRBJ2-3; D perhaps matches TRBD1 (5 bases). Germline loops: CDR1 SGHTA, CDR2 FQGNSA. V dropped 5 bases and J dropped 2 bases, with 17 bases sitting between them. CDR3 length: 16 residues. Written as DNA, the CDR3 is TGTGCCAGCAGCCCCCCGCTAAGGGGTTCCACAGATACGCAGTATTTT. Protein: CASSPPLRGSTDTQYF.

CDR3 coding DNA: TGTGCCACCAGGACAGGACAGTCCGGGGTGAACACTGAAGCTTTCTTT. Its translation: CATRTGQSGVNTEAFF. The chain recombines TRBV15 with TRBJ1-1; D may be TRBD1 (6 bases). CDR3 size: 16 residues. Germline loops: CDR1 LNHNV, CDR2 YYDKDF (reference sequence). V lost 6 bases to trimming and J lost 0 bases, with 17 bases between them.

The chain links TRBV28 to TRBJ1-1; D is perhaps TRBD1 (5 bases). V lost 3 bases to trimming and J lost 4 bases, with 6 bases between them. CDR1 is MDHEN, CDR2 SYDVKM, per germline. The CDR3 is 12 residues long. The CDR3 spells CASSFGGTEAFF. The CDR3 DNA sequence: TGTGCCAGCAGTTTTGGGGGCACTGAAGCTTTCTTT. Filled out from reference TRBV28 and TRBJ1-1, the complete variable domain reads DVKVTQSSRYLVKRTGEKVFLECVQDMDHENMFWYRQDPGLGLRLIYFSYDVKMKEKGDIPEGYSVSREKKERFSLILESASTNQTSMYLCASSFGGTEAFFGQGTRLTVV.

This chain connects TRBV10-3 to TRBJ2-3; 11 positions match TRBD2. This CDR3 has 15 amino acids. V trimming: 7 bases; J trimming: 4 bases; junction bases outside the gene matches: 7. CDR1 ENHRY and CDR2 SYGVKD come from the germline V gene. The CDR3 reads CAIKTPSGGSDTQYF. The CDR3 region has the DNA TGTGCCATCAAAACCCCTAGCGGGGGGTCAGATACGCAGTATTTT.

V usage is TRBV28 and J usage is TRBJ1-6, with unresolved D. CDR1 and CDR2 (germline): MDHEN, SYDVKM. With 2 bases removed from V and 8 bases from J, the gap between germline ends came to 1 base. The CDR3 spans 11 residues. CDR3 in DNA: TGTGCCAGCAGTTTAGATTCACCCCTCCACTTT. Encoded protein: CASSLDSPLHF.

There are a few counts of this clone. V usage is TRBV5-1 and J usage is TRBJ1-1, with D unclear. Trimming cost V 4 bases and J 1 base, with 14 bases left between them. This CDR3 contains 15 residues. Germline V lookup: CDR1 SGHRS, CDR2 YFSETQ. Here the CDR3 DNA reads TGCGCCAGCAGCCTGGGTGGCGTCGGGAACACTGAAGCTTTCTTT. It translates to CASSLGGVGNTEAFF.

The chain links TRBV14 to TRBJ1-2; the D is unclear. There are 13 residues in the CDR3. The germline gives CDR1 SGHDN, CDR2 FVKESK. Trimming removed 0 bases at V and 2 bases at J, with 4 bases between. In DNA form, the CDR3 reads TGTGCCAGCAGCCAAGACAGGAACTATGGCTACACCTTC. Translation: CASSQDRNYGYTF.

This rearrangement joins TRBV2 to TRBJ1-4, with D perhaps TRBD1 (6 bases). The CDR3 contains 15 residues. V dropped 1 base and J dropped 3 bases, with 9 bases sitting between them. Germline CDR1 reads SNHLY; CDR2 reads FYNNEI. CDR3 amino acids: CASSEGQASNEKLFF. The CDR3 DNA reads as TGTGCCAGCAGTGAAGGACAGGCTTCTAATGAAAAACTGTTTTTT.

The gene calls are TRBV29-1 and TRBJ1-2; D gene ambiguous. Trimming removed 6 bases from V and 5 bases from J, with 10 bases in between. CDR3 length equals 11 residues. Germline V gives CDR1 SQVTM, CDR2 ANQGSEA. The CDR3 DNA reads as TGCAGCGTCGCACACTCATATGGCTACACCTTC. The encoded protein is CSVAHSYGYTF. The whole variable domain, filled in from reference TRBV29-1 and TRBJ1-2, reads SAVISQKPSRDICQRGTSLTIQCQVDSQVTMMFWYRQQPGQSLTLIATANQGSEATYESGFVIDKFPISRPNLTFSTLTVSNMSPEDSSIYLCSVAHSYGYTFGSGTRLTVV.

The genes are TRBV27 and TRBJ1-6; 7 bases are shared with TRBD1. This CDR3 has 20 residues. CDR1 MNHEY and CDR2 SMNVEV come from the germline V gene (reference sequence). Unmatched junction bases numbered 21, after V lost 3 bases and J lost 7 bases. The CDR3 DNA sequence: TGTGCCAGCAGTTTTTATGTGCGGGCAGGGGGAAGCGCAGGGAATTCACCCCTCCACTTT. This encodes CASSFYVRAGGSAGNSPLHF.

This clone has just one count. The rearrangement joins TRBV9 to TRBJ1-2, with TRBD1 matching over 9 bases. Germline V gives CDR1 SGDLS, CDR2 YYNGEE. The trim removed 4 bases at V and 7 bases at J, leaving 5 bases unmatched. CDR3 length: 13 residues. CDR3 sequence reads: CASSPQGAGGYTF. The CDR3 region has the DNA TGTGCCAGCAGCCCACAGGGGGCTGGTGGCTACACCTTC.

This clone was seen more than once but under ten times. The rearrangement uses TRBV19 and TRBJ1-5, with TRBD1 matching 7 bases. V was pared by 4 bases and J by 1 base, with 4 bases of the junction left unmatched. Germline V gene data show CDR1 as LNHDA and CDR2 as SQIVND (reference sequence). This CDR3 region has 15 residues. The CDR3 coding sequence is TGTGCCAGTAGTACTACAGGGGTAAGCAATCAGCCCCAGCATTTT. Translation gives CASSTTGVSNQPQHF.

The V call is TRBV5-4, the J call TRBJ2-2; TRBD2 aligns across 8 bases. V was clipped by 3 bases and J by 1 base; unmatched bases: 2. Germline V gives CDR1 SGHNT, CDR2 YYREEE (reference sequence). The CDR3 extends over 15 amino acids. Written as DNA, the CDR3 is TGTGCCAGCAGCTCGGGAGGGGTGAACACCGGGGAGCTGTTTTTT. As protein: CASSSGGVNTGELFF.

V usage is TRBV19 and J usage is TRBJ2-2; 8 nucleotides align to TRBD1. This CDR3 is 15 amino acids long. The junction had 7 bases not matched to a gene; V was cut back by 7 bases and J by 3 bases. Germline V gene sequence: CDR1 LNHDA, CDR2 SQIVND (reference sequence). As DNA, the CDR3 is TGTGCCAGTAAACCGGGACAGGTGTACACCGGGGAGCTGTTTTTT. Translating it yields CASKPGQVYTGELFF.

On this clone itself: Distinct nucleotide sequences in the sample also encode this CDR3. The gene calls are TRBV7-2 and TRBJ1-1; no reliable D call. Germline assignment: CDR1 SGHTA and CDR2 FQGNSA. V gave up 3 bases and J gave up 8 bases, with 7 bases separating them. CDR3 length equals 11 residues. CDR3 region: CASSLFGEAFF. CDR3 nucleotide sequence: TGTGCCAGCAGCTTGTTCGGGGAAGCTTTCTTT.